These 26 T cell receptor beta chains share one sample of origin, sequenced in a study of T cells in Graves' hyperthyroidism and ophthalmopathy. There were TCR beta CDR3 regions amplified from RNA transcripts. The primer set for the first-round RT-PCR of the TCR CDR3 was HTBI. TCRdb reprocessed the multiplex PCR reads via MiXCR and lists one record per CDR3 protein. This table holds 380,000 or so distinct CDR3 sequences, approximately 15% found once. The specimen was blood. The source of these receptors is a woman in her twenties or thirties with Graves' hyperthyroidism.

The sample holds many counts of this clonotype. The chain couples TRBV28 to TRBJ1-5; 7 bases map to TRBD1. This CDR3 spans 15 amino acids. V shed 5 bases and J 2 bases; nucleotides not matched to a gene: 6. The germline V gene encodes CDR1 MDHEN and CDR2 SYDVKM. The CDR3 DNA sequence: TGTGCCAGCAGTGCACAGGGGCCGGGCAATCAGCCCCAGCATTTT. As protein: CASSAQGPGNQPQHF.

The rearrangement uses TRBV7-9 and TRBJ2-1; TRBD1 or TRBD2 may be the D gene (5 bases each). The germline V gene encodes CDR1 SEHNR and CDR2 FQNEAQ (reference sequence). Trimming removed 5 bases at V and 4 bases at J, with 24 bases between. This CDR3 comprises 18 residues. The CDR3 DNA sequence: TGTGCCAGCAGCGAGCCGGGGACCACTGGGATGGTGTACAATGAGCAGTTCTTC. It is translated as CASSEPGTTGMVYNEQFF.

This clonotype was observed many times. The chain recombines TRBV11-2 with TRBJ2-1, with D hard to call. Germline lookup yields CDR1 SGHAT and CDR2 FQNNGV. The V and J ends lost 2 bases and 9 bases respectively, with 8 bases between them. The CDR3 contains 12 residues. The CDR3 nucleotides are TGTGCCAGCAGCTTAAGTAGGCCTGAGCAGTTCTTC. Protein: CASSLSRPEQFF.

This clonotype was seen only a few times. This sequence joins TRBV27 and TRBJ2-3; D may be TRBD1 (6 bases). The CDR3 sequence is 16 residues long. V lost 1 base and J lost 5, with 16 bases in between. Germline CDR1 reads MNHEY; CDR2 reads SMNVEV (reference sequence). CDR3 protein: CASSLFGARGGDTQYF. CDR3 sequence (DNA): TGTGCCAGCAGTTTATTTGGAGCCCGAGGGGGAGATACGCAGTATTTT.

V is TRBV19 and J is TRBJ1-5; D possibly corresponds to TRBD1 (5 bases). The CDR3 length is 15 residues. Trimming stripped 6 bases from V and 0 bases from J, with 12 bases between. Germline V CDR1 and CDR2: LNHDA, SQIVND (reference sequence). The CDR3, as DNA: TGTGCCAGTAGCCCAGGGCTCTATAGCAATCAGCCCCAGCATTTT. Translation gives CASSPGLYSNQPQHF. The full variable domain, in which reference TRBV19 and TRBJ1-5 provide the parts outside the CDR3, is DGGITQSPKYLFRKEGQNVTLSCEQNLNHDAMYWYRQDPGQGLRLIYYSQIVNDFQKGDIAEGYSVSREKKESFPLTVTSAQKNPTAFYLCASSPGLYSNQPQHFGDGTRLSIL.

This clonotype turned up a few times. V is TRBV19 and J is TRBJ1-4, with D possibly TRBD1 on 5 matching bases. CDR1 and CDR2 (germline): LNHDA, SQIVND (reference sequence). CDR3 size: 14 residues. V was shortened by 6 bases and J by 6 bases, with 14 bases between the two germline ends. CDR3 region: CASSAWGKDEKLFF. CDR3 DNA sequence: TGTGCCAGTAGCGCCTGGGGCAAGGATGAAAAACTGTTTTTT.

The chain couples TRBV6-1 to TRBJ1-3, with TRBD1 matching over 8 bases. CDR1 and CDR2 from the germline V gene are MNHNS and SASEGT. There are 14 residues in the CDR3. V lost 3 bases and J lost 8; bases outside the gene matches: 6. The CDR3 is CASSDAGGAYTIYF. In DNA, the CDR3 is TGTGCCAGCAGTGATGCAGGGGGCGCGTACACCATATATTTT.

This clonotype was counted many times. The chain uses TRBV6-2 or TRBV6-3 and TRBJ2-7, with 12 bases that match TRBD2. With V trimmed by 8 bases and J by 0 bases, 11 bases remained unmatched. Germline lookup yields CDR1 MNHEY and CDR2 SVGEGT. The CDR3 extends over 17 amino acids. CDR3 sequence reads: CASSTSGSWGSSYEQYF. CDR3 in DNA: TGTGCCAGCTCGACTAGCGGGAGTTGGGGGAGCTCCTACGAGCAGTACTTC.

The chain uses TRBV30 and TRBJ2-1; no clear D. The germline CDR1 and CDR2 sequences are GTSNPN and SVGIG (reference sequence). The CDR3 runs to 13 residues. The ends were cut back, 0 bases at V and 10 bases at J, with 13 bases in the middle. The CDR3 protein is CAWSVITRREQFF. The CDR3 DNA follows: TGTGCCTGGAGTGTGATAACTCGCAGGGAGCAGTTCTTC.

The chain has TRBV4-1 and TRBJ1-5; D is possibly TRBD1 (6 bases). The CDR3 length is 18 residues. V lost 0 bases and J lost 9, with 24 bases in between. Germline V gene data show CDR1 as MGHRA and CDR2 as YSYEKL. In DNA, the CDR3 is TGCGCCAGCAGCCAAGATGATCCCCCACAGGGAGGTTTCGTGCCCCAGCATTTT. It encodes CASSQDDPPQGGFVPQHF.

This clonotype was counted ten times or more. The chain employs TRBV12-3 or TRBV12-4 and TRBJ1-3; perhaps TRBD1 as D (5 bases). V lost 5 bases to trimming and J lost 11 bases, with 13 bases between them. The CDR3 runs 12 residues. DNA of the CDR3: TGTGCCAGCAGTCTCAGGGAAGGGGCCATATATTTT. Protein product: CASSLREGAIYF.

This sequence joins TRBV12-3 or TRBV12-4 and TRBJ2-1; 12 bases agree with TRBD2. After removal of 1 base from V and 5 bases from J, the junction contained 9 bases not matched to a gene. CDR3 length equals 18 residues. The CDR3 sequence: CASSLVSTGLAGNNEQFF. In DNA form, the CDR3 reads TGTGCCAGCAGTTTAGTTTCTACAGGACTAGCGGGAAACAATGAGCAGTTCTTC.

This clonotype was detected many times. This chain joins TRBV6-1 and TRBJ2-1; 10 positions match TRBD2. Per the germline V gene, CDR1 is MNHNS and CDR2 is SASEGT. The CDR3 runs to 15 residues. J lost 7 bases, V lost 6 bases, and 9 bases had no gene match. CDR3 coding DNA: TGTGCCAGCAGGGACAGCGGGAGGGCCGAGAATGAGCAGTTCTTC. It codes for CASRDSGRAENEQFF.

This clonotype was observed many times. The chain uses TRBV7-2 and TRBJ2-1, with 9 bases fitting TRBD2. After removal of 6 bases from V and 7 bases from J, the junction contained 10 bases not matched to a gene. Germline CDR1 SGHTA, CDR2 FQGNSA. This CDR3 comprises 15 residues. The chain's CDR3 is CASRRIAGVGNEQFF. CDR3 coding DNA: TGTGCCAGCAGAAGAATAGCGGGAGTGGGTAATGAGCAGTTCTTC.

This clonotype was seen ten or more times. The gene calls are TRBV28 and TRBJ2-5; 11 bases match TRBD2. CDR1 MDHEN and CDR2 SYDVKM come from the germline V gene. The CDR3 contains 18 residues. V lost 7 bases and J lost 1; bases outside the gene matches: 14. CDR3 amino acids: CASKTWWATSGTQETQYF. CDR3 in DNA: TGTGCCAGCAAAACGTGGTGGGCGACTAGCGGGACCCAAGAGACCCAGTACTTC.

This clonotype was seen ten or more times. The rearrangement uses TRBV12-3 or TRBV12-4 and TRBJ2-2; possible D gene TRBD1, 5 bases. V was pared by 3 bases and J by 7 bases, with 9 bases between. The CDR3 sequence is 13 residues long. CDR3 DNA: TGTGCCAGCAGTTTTGGGGCCGTCGGGGAGCTGTTTTTT. As protein: CASSFGAVGELFF.

This sequence joins TRBV15 and TRBJ1-5; weak D call: TRBD1 (5 bases). The length of the CDR3 is 15 residues. The germline V and J ends were trimmed by 5 bases and 0 bases, with 11 bases remaining between them. The germline V gene has CDR1 LNHNV and CDR2 YYDKDF (reference sequence). The CDR3 loop is CATSGGGYSNQPQHF. CDR3 in DNA: TGTGCCACCAGCGGGGGAGGGTATAGCAATCAGCCCCAGCATTTT.

This clonotype was recorded at least ten times. V and J are TRBV25-1 and TRBJ1-2; D is unclear. From germline, CDR1 is MGHDK and CDR2 SYGVNS. CDR3 length: 12 amino acids. V lost 2 bases and J 8 bases, leaving 9 bases between the germline ends. The CDR3 coding sequence is TGTGCCAGCAGTGAACTTTCAAGCGGCTACACCTTC. Its translation: CASSELSSGYTF.

The rearrangement links TRBV29-1 to TRBJ1-1; D gene uncertain. This CDR3 has 14 amino acids. CDR1 and CDR2 (germline): SQVTM, ANQGSEA. Trimming cost V 1 base and J 1 base, with 10 bases left between them. This CDR3 reads CSVEVRLGNTEAFF. The CDR3, as DNA: TGCAGCGTTGAAGTAAGGTTAGGGAACACTGAAGCTTTCTTT.

This chain uses TRBV7-9 with TRBJ2-3; D possibly corresponds to TRBD1 (6 bases). The germline V and J ends were trimmed by 5 bases and 4 bases, with 13 bases remaining between them. There are 14 residues in the CDR3. CDR1 and CDR2 from the germline V gene are SEHNR and FQNEAQ (reference sequence). The DNA for the CDR3 is TGTGCCAGCAGCAGGACAGACACCTCAGATACGCAGTATTTT. Translated, it gives CASSRTDTSDTQYF.

In its sample, this clonotype was seen many times. The gene calls are TRBV7-8 and TRBJ1-3, with a tentative D call TRBD1 (6 bases). V was trimmed by 1 base and J by 8 bases, leaving 18 bases between them. CDR3 size: 16 residues. Germline-derived CDR1 and CDR2 are SGHVS and FQNEAQ. CDR3 residues: CASSLGAGQPEDTIYF. DNA of the CDR3: TGTGCCAGCAGCTTAGGCGCCGGACAGCCGGAAGACACCATATATTTT.

The rearrangement links TRBV3-1 to TRBJ1-2; no definite D call. The V end lost 1 base, the J end lost 0 bases, and 6 bases lay between the germline ends. CDR1 and CDR2 from the germline V gene are LGHDT and YNNKEL (reference sequence). The CDR3 spans 14 residues. CDR3 nucleotide sequence: TGTGCCAGCAGCCAAGCGGCAGCTAACTATGGCTACACCTTC. It codes for CASSQAAANYGYTF.

The sample holds a few counts of this clonotype. V gene TRBV9 combines with J gene TRBJ1-1; no reliable D call. Trimming took 4 bases from V and 1 from J, leaving 11 bases between them. From germline, CDR1 is SGDLS and CDR2 YYNGEE. This CDR3 has 14 residues. CDR3 amino acids: CASSQSRWNTEAFF. In DNA, the CDR3 is TGTGCCAGCAGCCAAAGCAGATGGAACACTGAAGCTTTCTTT.

The chain links TRBV20-1 to TRBJ1-5; maybe TRBD1 (6 bases). Trimming shortened V by 6 bases and J by 3 bases, and 15 bases separated the two germline ends. CDR3 length equals 14 residues. The germline V gene encodes CDR1 DFQATT and CDR2 SNEGSKA (reference sequence). This CDR3 is CSAKKTGTNQPQHF. The CDR3 nucleotides read TGCAGTGCCAAAAAAACAGGGACCAATCAGCCCCAGCATTTT.

The chain is built from TRBV19 and TRBJ2-1; D gene uncertain. The CDR3 runs 14 residues. Germline V gene data show CDR1 as LNHDA and CDR2 as SQIVND (reference sequence). Trimming stripped 0 bases from V and 7 bases from J, with 10 bases between. CDR3 residues: CASSIEASRNEQFF. Written as DNA, the CDR3 is TGTGCCAGTAGTATAGAAGCCTCAAGAAATGAGCAGTTCTTC.

This clonotype was seen many times. The chain has TRBV28 and TRBJ1-5; the D gene is possibly TRBD1 (5 bases). Trimming cost V 5 bases and J 7 bases, with 18 bases left between them. The CDR3 spans 15 residues. Germline values: CDR1 MDHEN, CDR2 SYDVKM. CDR3 amino acids: CASSPMGGNGQPQHF. In nucleotides, the CDR3 is TGTGCCAGCAGTCCCATGGGGGGAAATGGCCAGCCCCAGCATTTT.